A single sample gave rise to the 29 T cell receptor beta chains below, sequenced in a study of beta chain features in type 1 diabetes. General observations from the study: Among patients with Type 1 diabetes, TCRB CDR3s were moderately but significantly shorter in every one of the four CD4+ subsets.

The isolated RNA, all of it, was reverse transcribed, so expressed TCRB transcripts were what got sequenced. TCRdb keeps only in-frame clones here, not all; method: immunoSEQ multiplex PCR. Of a few hundred thousand clones in the sample, around 10% were seen once. These receptors lack a known antigen. Sequencing was carried out using central memory CD4+ T cells from blood. These receptors were obtained from a man aged 30-40 years with type 1 diabetes.

The chain combines TRBV19 with TRBJ2-2; 8 nucleotides align to TRBD2. This CDR3 has 16 amino acids. Germline V gene data show CDR1 as LNHDA and CDR2 as SQIVND (reference sequence). Unmatched junction bases numbered 10, after V lost 3 bases and J lost 7 bases. DNA of the CDR3: TGTGCCAGTAGTATGGCGGCAGCGGCGGGAGGCGGGGAGCTGTTTTTT. It is translated as CASSMAAAAGGGELFF.

This clone was counted only a few times. This rearrangement joins TRBV7-2 to TRBJ2-7; D remains ambiguous. The V and J ends lost 5 bases and 1 base respectively, with 12 bases between them. Per germline, CDR1 SGHTA and CDR2 FQGNSA. The CDR3 covers 14 residues. CDR3 amino acids: CASSPRTASYEQYF. The CDR3 DNA reads TGTGCCAGCAGCCCACGGACGGCTTCCTACGAGCAGTACTTC. Full variable domain (rest looked up from reference TRBV7-2 and TRBJ2-7): GAGVSQSPSNKVTEKGKDVELRCDPISGHTALYWYRQSLGQGLEFLIYFQGNSAPDKSGLPSDRFSAERTGGSVSTLTIQRTQQEDSAVYLCASSPRTASYEQYFGPGTRLTVT.

This chain joins TRBV6-5 and TRBJ1-2; perhaps TRBD1 as D (5 bases). Germline CDR1 reads MNHEY; CDR2 reads SVGAGI. This CDR3 region has 13 residues. V was trimmed by 5 bases and J by 8 bases, leaving 15 bases between them. Here the CDR3 reads CASSLGALEGYTF. The CDR3 DNA follows: TGTGCCAGCAGTCTCGGGGCCCTGGAGGGCTACACCTTC.

J is TRBJ2-1 and V is TRBV7-6; 11 bases match TRBD2. J was trimmed by 5 bases and V by 3 bases; bases with no gene match: 6. In germline, CDR1 is SGHVS, CDR2 FNYEAQ. The CDR3 totals 16 residues. CDR3 in amino acids: CASSFSLAGANNEQFF. The CDR3 nucleotides are TGTGCCAGCAGCTTCTCACTAGCGGGAGCCAACAATGAGCAGTTCTTC.

As concerns this clone: A far larger clone is one nucleotide away, so this likely arose from a read error. V and J are TRBV5-8 and TRBJ2-1; D not resolved. V dropped 4 bases and J dropped 4 bases, with 12 bases sitting between them. The germline V gene encodes CDR1 SGHTS and CDR2 YDEGEE. This CDR3 is built from 14 residues. Here the CDR3 reads CASSRRDNYNEQFF. DNA for the CDR3: TGTGCCAGCAGCCGCCGAGACAATTACAATGAGCAGTTCTTC.

The chain is built from TRBV2 and TRBJ2-5; no reliable D call. Per the germline V gene, CDR1 is SNHLY and CDR2 is FYNNEI. The germline V and J ends were trimmed by 4 bases and 5 bases, with 8 bases remaining between them. The CDR3 covers 12 residues. The CDR3 nucleotides are TGTGCCAGCAGTGCTGGTGGGGAGACCCAGTACTTC. This codes for CASSAGGETQYF.

Here the CDR3 DNA reads TGTGCCAGCAGTCTGGGGACAGGGGCCTATGGCTACACCTTC. It yields the protein CASSLGTGAYGYTF. The chain combines TRBV2 with TRBJ1-2; 10 nucleotides agree with TRBD1. Germline V gene lookup returns CDR1 SNHLY and CDR2 FYNNEI. The CDR3 has 14 residues. The V segment lost 5 bases and the J segment 4 bases; nucleotides outside the gene matches: 4. Complete variable domain (other parts from reference TRBV2 and TRBJ1-2): EPEVTQTPSHQVTQMGQEVILRCVPISNHLYFYWYRQILGQKVEFLVSFYNNEISEKSEIFDDQFSVERPDGSNFTLKIRSTKLEDSAMYFCASSLGTGAYGYTFGSGTRLTVV.

This clone turned up a few times. This chain uses TRBV19 with TRBJ2-7; D unclear. The V gene's germline CDR1 is LNHDA and CDR2 SQIVND (reference sequence). V was pared by 6 bases and J by 6 bases, with 9 bases between. The CDR3 has 11 amino acids. CDR3 loop: CASRKGSEQYF. The CDR3 DNA follows: TGTGCCAGTAGGAAGGGTTCCGAGCAGTACTTC.

This clone has more than one count but fewer than ten. V and J are TRBV7-8 and TRBJ2-5; weak D call: TRBD1 (6 bases). CDR3 size: 18 residues. The V end was cut by 1 base, the J end by 2 bases, with 20 bases between. Germline V lookup: CDR1 SGHVS, CDR2 FQNEAQ. CDR3 coding DNA: TGTGCCAGCAGCTTAGGGGTTTTGGCAGGGGAAAGGCAAGAGACCCAGTACTTC. It translates to CASSLGVLAGERQETQYF.

This clone was observed a few times. V gene TRBV5-5 combines with J gene TRBJ2-2, with 9 positions matching TRBD1. Trimming removed 4 bases from V and 7 bases from J; junction bases left unmatched: 5. CDR1 and CDR2 (germline): SGHKS, YYEKEE (reference sequence). CDR3 length: 14 residues. For the CDR3, the DNA is TGTGCCAGCAGCCCCTACAGGGGGCACGGGGAGCTGTTTTTT. This sequence encodes CASSPYRGHGELFF.

Only a few counts were recorded for this clone. This chain connects TRBV5-1 to TRBJ2-3; maybe TRBD1 (5 bases). Trimming took off 0 bases at V and 0 bases at J, with 11 bases between the two ends. The CDR3 extends over 16 amino acids. From germline, CDR1 is SGHRS and CDR2 YFSETQ. In DNA form, the CDR3 reads TGCGCCAGCAGCTTGGCGCTGGACACTAGCACAGATACGCAGTATTTT. Translated, it gives CASSLALDTSTDTQYF.

The V and J genes are TRBV30 and TRBJ1-6; D is possibly TRBD1 (5 bases). Looked up from germline, CDR1 is GTSNPN and CDR2 is SVGIG (reference sequence). Between the trimmed V and J ends, which lost 7 bases and 7 bases, there was a span of 17 bases. The length of the CDR3 is 14 residues. The CDR3 DNA sequence: TGTGCCTACTCTAGGGACTCGGGAAATTCACCCCTCCACTTT. It is translated as CAYSRDSGNSPLHF.

This clone was counted ten times or more. This chain joins TRBV7-9 and TRBJ2-3, with 8 bases aligning to TRBD2. Germline CDR1 SEHNR, CDR2 FQNEAQ (reference sequence). J was trimmed by 3 bases and V by 5 bases; bases with no gene match: 13. This CDR3 contains 17 residues. CDR3 DNA sequence: TGTGCCAGCAGCGTAATAATGGGCGGCGGGAGGACAGATACGCAGTATTTT. Amino acid sequence: CASSVIMGGGRTDTQYF. The variable domain in full, with the rest retrieved from reference TRBV7-9 and TRBJ2-3, is DTGVSQNPRHKITKRGQNVTFRCDPISEHNRLYWYRQTLGQGPEFLTYFQNEAQLEKSRLLSDRFSAERPKGSFSTLEIQRTEQGDSAMYLCASSVIMGGGRTDTQYFGPGTRLTVL.

CDR3 in amino acids: CASSPPGLGSYEQYF. The CDR3 DNA is TGTGCCAGCAGCCCCCCCGGTCTAGGATCCTACGAGCAGTACTTC. V is TRBV28 and J is TRBJ2-7; D is undetermined. CDR3 length equals 15 residues. Germline values: CDR1 MDHEN, CDR2 SYDVKM. The V gene lost 6 bases and the J gene lost 1 base, with 16 bases spanning the gap.

This clone was observed a handful of times. Because the CDR3's place on the DNA is in doubt, the DNA is left out and the CDR3 is given as listed by TCRdb. The V and J genes are TRBV23-1 and TRBJ2-2. TRBV23-1 is placed among ORFs of uncertain function. Termini included, the CDR3 measures 14 amino acids. CDR3 in amino acids: CARGQRGTPGSCFF.

This clone was recorded many times. The chain is built from TRBV2 and TRBJ2-4; tentative D call: TRBD1 (5 bases). With 6 bases removed from V and 5 bases from J, the gap between germline ends came to 14 bases. CDR1 and CDR2 from the germline V gene are SNHLY and FYNNEI. The CDR3 extends over 14 amino acids. CDR3 loop: CASRSRGGQNIQYF. The CDR3 bases are TGTGCCAGCAGGTCAAGGGGTGGTCAAAACATTCAGTACTTC.

This clone has just a few counts. The junction does not match germline at one end; this may be a read error. The rearrangement joins TRBV7-7 to TRBJ2-2; 7 bases fit TRBD1. Germline V gene sequence: CDR1 SSHAT, CDR2 FNYEAQ (reference sequence). The CDR3 has 15 amino acids. The CDR3 is CASSRGQSNTGELFF. CDR3 DNA sequence: TGTGCTAGCAGCCGGGGACAGTCGAACACCGGGGAGCTGTTTTTT.

The sample holds a few counts of this clone. The V and J genes are TRBV11-3 and TRBJ2-7; the D gene is possibly TRBD2 (5 bases). V lost 1 base and J 2 bases, leaving 12 bases between the germline ends. CDR3 length equals 15 residues. Germline V gene sequence: CDR1 SGHNT, CDR2 YENEEA. CDR3 region: CASSLAGGGPYEQYF. CDR3 coding DNA: TGTGCCAGCAGCTTAGCCGGAGGCGGACCCTACGAGCAGTACTTC.

This clone was observed many times. The chain employs TRBV7-8 and TRBJ2-2; TRBD2 matches 8 bases. J lost 6 bases, V lost 7 bases, and 4 bases had no gene match. The CDR3 sequence is 13 residues long. Germline loops: CDR1 SGHVS, CDR2 FQNEAQ. The CDR3 DNA reads TGTGCCAGCAACCGACTAGCGTCCGGGGAGCTGTTTTTT. Translating gives CASNRLASGELFF.

A note on this clone: A much larger clone differs from this one at a single base, so this may be a read error. Other DNA sequences of this sample code for an identical CDR3. This chain joins TRBV5-6 and TRBJ2-7, with D unresolved. With 1 base removed from V and 3 bases from J, the gap between germline ends came to 2 bases. CDR3 length equals 11 residues. From germline, CDR1 is SGHDT and CDR2 YYEEEE. CDR3 residues: CASSLNYEQYF. Here the CDR3 DNA reads TGTGCCAGCAGCTTGAACTACGAGCAGTACTTC.

This clone has a count of ten or more. The J gene is TRBJ1-1, the V gene TRBV6-6; no definite D call. Germline V lookup: CDR1 MNHNY, CDR2 SVGAGI (reference sequence). V dropped 5 bases and J dropped 0 bases, with 10 bases sitting between them. This CDR3 has 14 residues. The CDR3 DNA follows: TGTGCCAGCAGTCGGGCGAACTTGAACACTGAAGCTTTCTTT. Its translation: CASSRANLNTEAFF.

Many counts were recorded for this clone. The chain links TRBV7-9 to TRBJ2-1; 7 bases map to TRBD1. V lost 5 bases, J lost 14 bases, and 9 bases stayed unmatched. There are 12 residues in the CDR3. Germline V lookup: CDR1 SEHNR, CDR2 FQNEAQ (reference sequence). The CDR3 loop is CASSPSGTVKFF. The DNA for the CDR3 is TGTGCCAGCAGCCCCTCCGGGACAGTAAAGTTCTTC.

V is TRBV9 and J is TRBJ2-5, with 13 bases matching TRBD2. This CDR3 region has 16 residues. V trimming: 0 bases; J trimming: 2 bases; junction bases outside the gene matches: 1. Germline-derived CDR1 and CDR2 are SGDLS and YYNGEE. CDR3 sequence (DNA): TGTGCCAGCAGCGTAGTACTAGCGGGAGGGCAAGAGACCCAGTACTTC. Residues: CASSVVLAGGQETQYF.

J is TRBJ2-5 and V is TRBV10-3, with D possibly being TRBD2 (6 bases). CDR1 and CDR2 (germline): ENHRY, SYGVKD. The CDR3 has 13 residues. Trimming took off 6 bases at V and 2 bases at J, with 10 bases between the two ends. The CDR3 DNA is TGTGCCATCAGGGGACTTGCACAAGAGACCCAGTACTTC. Encoded protein: CAIRGLAQETQYF.

The chain couples TRBV11-2 to TRBJ2-1; D is unresolved. In germline, CDR1 is SGHAT, CDR2 FQNNGV. Deletions cut 4 bases from V and 10 bases from J, with 14 bases between. The CDR3 runs 13 residues. The CDR3 reads CASSSPRDDEQFF. The CDR3 nucleotides read TGTGCCAGCAGCTCCCCTCGTGACGACGAGCAGTTCTTC.

The table lists this clone with a few counts. CDR3 protein: CASNQGADTGELFF. CDR3 nucleotide sequence: TGTGCCAGTAATCAGGGGGCGGACACCGGGGAGCTGTTTTTT. J is TRBJ2-2 and V is TRBV6-5; 8 positions agree with TRBD1. V shed 9 bases, J shed 3 bases, and the junction held 6 bases outside the gene matches. Germline V CDR1 and CDR2: MNHEY, SVGAGI. This CDR3 is 14 amino acids long.

Ten or more counts support this clone. Compared with germline, one end of the junction differs, possibly owing to a read error. Other DNA variants within this sample encode the same CDR3. The chain links TRBV5-1 to TRBJ2-5; D might be TRBD1 (5 bases). The CDR3 totals 14 residues. Germline values: CDR1 SGHRS, CDR2 YFSETQ. This chain's CDR3 is CASSLSGARETQYF. The CDR3, as DNA: TGTGCCAGCAGCTTGTCTGGGGCACGGGAGACCCAGTACTTC.

The table lists this clone with a few counts. The V call is TRBV7-9, the J call TRBJ2-3; D may be TRBD2 (6 bases). With 7 bases removed from V and 4 bases from J, the gap between germline ends came to 21 bases. Germline-derived CDR1 and CDR2 are SEHNR and FQNEAQ (reference sequence). This CDR3 has 16 residues. The CDR3 nucleotides read TGTGCCAGCACCCCCGGGGGACTGCCGCGAGCAGATACGCAGTATTTT. It specifies CASTPGGLPRADTQYF.

This clone has a handful of counts. The J gene is TRBJ1-2, the V gene TRBV7-3; 8 bases are a match to TRBD1. Trimming at V came to 4 bases and at J to 5 bases, leaving 9 bases not matched to a gene. This CDR3 region has 15 residues. From germline, CDR1 is SGHTA and CDR2 FQGTGA. The CDR3 DNA follows: TGTGCCAGCAGCTCGTCAGGGGGCCAAGGGTATGGCTACACCTTC. Translating it yields CASSSSGGQGYGYTF.